The clone carrying this TCR beta chain was detected ten times or more. The antigen is unknown. The data were obtained in a study of T-cell memory formation after mild COVID-19. The study, taken as a whole, reports: Contracting CD4+ clones sat mainly in CM and EM; CD8+ in EMRA. Some responding clones appeared in pre-infection memory, suggesting cross-reactive memory joined.

Germline V gene data show CDR1 as SGHVS and CDR2 as FQNEAQ. This CDR3 region has 13 residues. Trimming pared 3 bases from V and 3 bases from J, leaving 8 bases between. The TCR alpha and TCR beta cDNA libraries, bearing sample barcodes and UMIs, were generated by 5'RACE using constant-segment primers. Each CDR3 protein is one row after TCRdb ran MiXCR on the 5' RACE reads. The sample has hundreds of thousands of distinct CDR3 sequences; about 20% are singletons. The sequencing sample was made of PBMCs or a T cell subset sorted from them (not recorded which). This chain uses TRBV7-8 with TRBJ1-2, with TRBD1 as a possible D gene (6 bases). The TCR comes from an adult woman who had mild COVID-19 (a few samples of this study predate the infection). Cell type and time point are not known. CDR3: CASSLDSHYGYTF. The CDR3 coding sequence is TGTGCCAGCAGCTTGGACAGTCACTATGGCTACACCTTC. The complete variable domain, with remaining parts taken from reference TRBV7-8 and TRBJ1-2, reads GAGVSQSPRYKVAKRGQDVALRCDPISGHVSLFWYQQALGQGPEFLTYFQNEAQLDKSGLPSDRFFAERPEGSVSTLKIQRTQQEDSAVYLCASSLDSHYGYTFGSGTRLTVV.